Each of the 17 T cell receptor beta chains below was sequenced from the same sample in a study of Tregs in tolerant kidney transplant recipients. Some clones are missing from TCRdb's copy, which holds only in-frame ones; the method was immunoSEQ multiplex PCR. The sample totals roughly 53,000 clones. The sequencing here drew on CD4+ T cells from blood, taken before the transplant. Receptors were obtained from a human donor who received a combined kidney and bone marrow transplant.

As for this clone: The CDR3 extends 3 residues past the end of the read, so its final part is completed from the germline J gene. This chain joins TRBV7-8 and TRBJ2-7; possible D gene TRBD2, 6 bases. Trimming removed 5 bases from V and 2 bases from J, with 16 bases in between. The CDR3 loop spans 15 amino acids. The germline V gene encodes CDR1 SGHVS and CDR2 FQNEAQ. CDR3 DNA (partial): TGTGCCAGCAGCGCTGCGGGGCAGGGCGCCTACGAG. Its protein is CASSAAGQGAYE. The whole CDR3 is CASSAAGQGAYEQYF.

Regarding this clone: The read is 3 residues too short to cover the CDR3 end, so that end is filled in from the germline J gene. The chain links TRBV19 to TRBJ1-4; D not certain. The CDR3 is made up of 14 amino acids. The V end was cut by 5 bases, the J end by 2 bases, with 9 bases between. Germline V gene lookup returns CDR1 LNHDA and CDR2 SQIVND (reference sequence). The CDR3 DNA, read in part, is TGTGCCAGTAGTCCCAGACTTACTAATGAAAAA. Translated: CASSPRLTNEK. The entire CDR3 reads CASSPRLTNEKLFF.

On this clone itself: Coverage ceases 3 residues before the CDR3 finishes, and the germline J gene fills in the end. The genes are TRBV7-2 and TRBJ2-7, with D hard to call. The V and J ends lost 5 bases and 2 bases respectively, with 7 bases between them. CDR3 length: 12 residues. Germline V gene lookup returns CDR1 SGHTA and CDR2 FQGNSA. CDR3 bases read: TGTGCCAGCAGCCCAAAGGCCTACGAG. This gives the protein CASSPKAYE. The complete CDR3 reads CASSPKAYEQYF.

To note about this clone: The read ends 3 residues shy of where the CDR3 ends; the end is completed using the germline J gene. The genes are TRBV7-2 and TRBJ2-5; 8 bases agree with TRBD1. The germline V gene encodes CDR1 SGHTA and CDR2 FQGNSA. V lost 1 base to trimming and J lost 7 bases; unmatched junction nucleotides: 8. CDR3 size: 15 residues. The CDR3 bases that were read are TGTGCCAGCAGCTTAGGGACAGGGATCTTGGGGACC. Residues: CASSLGTGILGT. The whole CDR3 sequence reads CASSLGTGILGTQYF. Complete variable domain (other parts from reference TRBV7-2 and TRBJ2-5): GAGVSQSPSNKVTEKGKDVELRCDPISGHTALYWYRQSLGQGLEFLIYFQGNSAPDKSGLPSDRFSAERTGGSVSTLTIQRTQQEDSAVYLCASSLGTGILGTQYFGPGTRLLVL.

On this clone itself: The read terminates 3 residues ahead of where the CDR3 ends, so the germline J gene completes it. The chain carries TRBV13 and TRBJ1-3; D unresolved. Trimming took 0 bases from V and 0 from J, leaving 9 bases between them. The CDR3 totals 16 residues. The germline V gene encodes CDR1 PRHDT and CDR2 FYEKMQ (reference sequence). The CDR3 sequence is CASSLGKVNSGNTIYF. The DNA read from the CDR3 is TGTGCCAGCAGCTTAGGGAAGGTAAACTCTGGAAACACC.

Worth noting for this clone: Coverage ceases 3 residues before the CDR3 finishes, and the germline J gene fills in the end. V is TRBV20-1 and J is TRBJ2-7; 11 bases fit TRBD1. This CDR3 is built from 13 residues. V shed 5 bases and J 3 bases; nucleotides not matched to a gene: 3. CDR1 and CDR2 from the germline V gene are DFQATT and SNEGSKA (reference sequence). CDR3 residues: CSAGTGGGYEQYF. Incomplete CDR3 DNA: TGCAGTGCTGGGACAGGGGGAGGCTACGAG.

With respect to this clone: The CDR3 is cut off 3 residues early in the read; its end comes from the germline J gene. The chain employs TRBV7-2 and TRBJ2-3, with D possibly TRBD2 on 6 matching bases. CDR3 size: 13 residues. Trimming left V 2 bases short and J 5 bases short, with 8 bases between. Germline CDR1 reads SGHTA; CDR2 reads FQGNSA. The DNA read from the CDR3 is TGTGCCAGCAGCTTAAGGCGGGGAGATACG. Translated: CASSLRRGDT. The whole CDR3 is CASSLRRGDTQYF.

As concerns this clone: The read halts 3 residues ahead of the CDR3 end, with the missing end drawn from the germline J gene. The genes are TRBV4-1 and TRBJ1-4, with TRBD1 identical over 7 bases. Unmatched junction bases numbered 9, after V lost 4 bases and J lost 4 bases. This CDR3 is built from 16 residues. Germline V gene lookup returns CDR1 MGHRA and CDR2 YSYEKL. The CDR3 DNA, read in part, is TGCGCCAGCAGCCGAGTTAGACAGGGAGGTAATGAAAAA. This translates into CASSRVRQGGNEK. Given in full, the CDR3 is CASSRVRQGGNEKLFF.

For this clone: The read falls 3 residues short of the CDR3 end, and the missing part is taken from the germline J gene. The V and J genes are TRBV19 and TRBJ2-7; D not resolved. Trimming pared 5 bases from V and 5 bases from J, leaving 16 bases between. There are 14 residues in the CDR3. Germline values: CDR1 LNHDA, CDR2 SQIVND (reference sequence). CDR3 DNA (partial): TGTGCCAGTAGTTTTGGCGGCAGTACTAACGAG. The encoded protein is CASSFGGSTNE. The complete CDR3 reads CASSFGGSTNEQYF.

The CDR3 loop is CASSEATRGIYGYTF. Partial CDR3 DNA: TGTGCCAGCAGTGAAGCGACAAGGGGGATCTATGGC. The V call is TRBV2, the J call TRBJ1-2, with D perhaps matching TRBD1 (6 bases). Sequencing ends 3 residues short of the CDR3 end; the germline J gene provides the rest. CDR3 size: 15 residues. CDR1 is SNHLY, CDR2 FYNNEI, per germline. Between the trimmed V and J ends, which lost 0 bases and 4 bases, there was a span of 12 bases.

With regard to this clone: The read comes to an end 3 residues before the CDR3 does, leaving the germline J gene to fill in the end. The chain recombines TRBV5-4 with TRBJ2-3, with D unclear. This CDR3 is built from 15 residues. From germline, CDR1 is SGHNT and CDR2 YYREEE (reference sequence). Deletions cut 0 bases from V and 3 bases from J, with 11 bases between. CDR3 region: CASSLEAGTTDTQYF. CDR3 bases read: TGTGCCAGCAGCTTGGAGGCAGGAACGACAGATACG.

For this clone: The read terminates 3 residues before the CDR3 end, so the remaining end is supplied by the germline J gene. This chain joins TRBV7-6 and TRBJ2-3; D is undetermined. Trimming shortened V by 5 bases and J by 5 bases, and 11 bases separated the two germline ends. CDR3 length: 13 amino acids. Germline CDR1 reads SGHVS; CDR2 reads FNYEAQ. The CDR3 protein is CASSLQPGDTQYF. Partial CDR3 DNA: TGTGCCAGCAGCCTCCAACCGGGAGATACG.

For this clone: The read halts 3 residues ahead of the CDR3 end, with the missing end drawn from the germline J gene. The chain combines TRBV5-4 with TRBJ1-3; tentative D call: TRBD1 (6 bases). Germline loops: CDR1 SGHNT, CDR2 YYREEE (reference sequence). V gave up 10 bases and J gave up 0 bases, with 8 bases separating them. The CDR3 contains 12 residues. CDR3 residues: CAGQLSGNTIYF. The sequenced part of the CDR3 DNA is TGTGCCGGACAGCTCTCTGGAAACACC.

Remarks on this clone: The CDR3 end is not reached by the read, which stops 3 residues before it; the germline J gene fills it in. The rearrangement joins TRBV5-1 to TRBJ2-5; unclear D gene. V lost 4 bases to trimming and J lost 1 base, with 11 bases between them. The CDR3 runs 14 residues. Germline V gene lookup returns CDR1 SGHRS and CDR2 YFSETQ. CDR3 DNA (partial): TGCGCCAGCAGCCCCTCCGGCGGCCAAGAGACC. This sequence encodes CASSPSGGQET. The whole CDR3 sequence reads CASSPSGGQETQYF.

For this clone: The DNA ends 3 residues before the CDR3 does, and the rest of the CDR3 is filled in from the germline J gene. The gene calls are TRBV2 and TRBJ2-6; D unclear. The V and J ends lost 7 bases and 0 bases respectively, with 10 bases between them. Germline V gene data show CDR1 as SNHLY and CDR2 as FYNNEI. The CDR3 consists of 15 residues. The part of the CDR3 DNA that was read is TGTGCCAGCATGAATCAGAGCTCTGGGGCCAACGTC. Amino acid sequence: CASMNQSSGANV. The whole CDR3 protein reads CASMNQSSGANVLTF.

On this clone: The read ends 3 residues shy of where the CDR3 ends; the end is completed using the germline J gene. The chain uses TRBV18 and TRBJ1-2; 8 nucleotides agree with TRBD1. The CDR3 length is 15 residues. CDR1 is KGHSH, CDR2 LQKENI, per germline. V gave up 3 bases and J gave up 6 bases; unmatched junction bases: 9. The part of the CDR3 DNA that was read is TGTGCCAGCTCACCGGTGGGACAGGCCGCAGATGGC. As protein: CASSPVGQAADG. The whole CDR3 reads CASSPVGQAADGYTF.

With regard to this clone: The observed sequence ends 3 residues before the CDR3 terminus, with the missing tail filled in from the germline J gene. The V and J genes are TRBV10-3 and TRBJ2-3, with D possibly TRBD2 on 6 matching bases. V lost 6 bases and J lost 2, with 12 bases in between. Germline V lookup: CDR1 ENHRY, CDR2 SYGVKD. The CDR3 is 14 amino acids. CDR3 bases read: TGTGCCATCAGCGGGACTCAGCACACAGATACG. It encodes CAISGTQHTDT. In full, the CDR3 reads CAISGTQHTDTQYF.